The present T cell receptor beta chain was sequenced within a study of cytomegalovirus exposure and HLA in healthy donors. About the study: Among about 179 million T cells, an earlier analysis found roughly 100 million unique TCR beta sequences.

The PCR contained 60 Vbeta and 13 Jbeta primers. This table comes from immunoSEQ multiplex PCR, and its TCRdb copy is limited to in-frame clones, with some not included. The sample includes approximately 190,000 clones, about four fifths seen only once; the top ten take 3.4%. Germline assignment: CDR1 MNHNY and CDR2 SVGAGI (reference sequence). The CDR3 loop spans 13 amino acids. J was trimmed by 7 bases and V by 7 bases; bases with no gene match: 5. The clonotype comes from a man aged 35 to 55 in good health and CMV-seropositive. The sequencing input was PBMCs. The V call is TRBV6-6, the J call TRBJ2-2, with 8 bases aligning to TRBD1. CDR3 coding DNA: TGTGCCAGCATAAAACAGGGGGTCGGGGAGCTGTTTTTT. This codes for CASIKQGVGELFF.